This is a list of T cell receptor beta chains from one sample in a study of blood T cell repertoires in COVID-19. Generated by immunoSEQ multiplex PCR, the TCRdb table keeps only in-frame clones and is missing some. The table lists more than 250,000 clones, around 86% of them singletons, with 3.6% in the top ten. Sequenced: peripheral blood. These receptors were obtained from a man younger than 30 with active or convalescent COVID-19. CDR3s include the opening cysteine and the closing phenylalanine or tryptophan. A D gene is named only where the DNA matches it firmly. Some rows mark clone size as missing; the rest say once, few, many or name a class of expanded clone.

size	D	V	length	J	CDR3	DNA
.	.	TRBV28	14	TRBJ1-5	CASIAPGLGQPQHF	TGTGCCAGCATCGCACCGGGACTCGGGCAGCCCCAGCATTTT
.	TRBD2	TRBV19	14	TRBJ2-7	CASSVLAGVYEQYF	TGTGCCAGTAGTGTACTAGCGGGGGTCTACGAGCAGTACTTC
.	.	TRBV6-5	13	TRBJ2-4	CASSILADNIQYF	TGTGCCAGCAGCATACTAGCTGATAACATTCAGTACTTC
.	.	TRBV7-2	14	TRBJ1-3	CASSPGLSGNTIYF	TGTGCCAGCAGCCCAGGACTCTCTGGAAACACCATATATTTT
.	.	TRBV3-1/TRBV3-2	13	TRBJ1-5	CASSNTGNQPQHF	TGTGCCAGCAGCAACACAGGGAATCAGCCCCAGCATTTT
.	TRBD2	TRBV7-7	15	TRBJ2-1	CASSLAGGSPNEQFF	TGTGCTAGCAGCTTAGCAGGCGGGAGCCCTAATGAGCAGTTCTTC
.	TRBD1	TRBV15	15	TRBJ2-7	CATSRQGALIYEQYF	TGTGCCACCAGCAGACAGGGGGCGCTTATCTACGAGCAGTACTTC
.	.	TRBV18	14	TRBJ2-3	CASSPQRGTDTQYF	TGTGCCAGCTCACCACAACGCGGCACAGATACGCAGTATTTT
.	.	TRBV9	13	TRBJ2-1	CASSLPPGNEQFF	TGTGCCAGCAGCCTTCCCCCCGGTAATGAGCAGTTCTTC
.	TRBD2	TRBV6-1	17	TRBJ2-7	CASSASLGTSSKYEQYF	TGTGCCAGCAGTGCGAGTCTTGGGACTAGCTCTAAATACGAGCAGTACTTC
.	TRBD1	TRBV5-6	16	TRBJ1-3	CASSTAYRGSGNTIYF	TGTGCCAGCAGCACAGCTTACAGGGGCTCTGGAAACACCATATATTTT
.	.	TRBV4-1	15	TRBJ1-2	CASSQGALANYGYTF	TGCGCCAGCAGCCAAGGGGCCTTAGCTAACTATGGCTACACCTTC
.	.	TRBV7-2	14	TRBJ2-1	CASSWAGSYNEQFF	TGTGCCAGCAGCTGGGCGGGGAGCTACAATGAGCAGTTCTTC
.	.	TRBV18	14	TRBJ1-2	CASSPNDRDYGYTF	TGTGCCAGCTCACCAAACGACAGAGACTATGGCTACACCTTC
once	.	TRBV4-3	15	TRBJ2-1	CASSQELETYNEQFF	TGCGCCAGCAGCCAAGAACTCGAAACCTACAATGAGCAGTTCTTC
.	.	TRBV29-1	13	TRBJ1-1	CSVETTLYTEAFF	TGCAGCGTTGAGACGACTCTTTATACTGAAGCTTTCTTT
.	.	TRBV30	13	TRBJ1-2	CAWSPGQPYGYTF	TGTGCCTGGAGTCCCGGACAGCCTTATGGCTACACCTTC
.	.	TRBV12-3/TRBV12-4	12	TRBJ1-5	CASSFYNQPQHF	TGTGCCAGCAGTTTTTACAATCAGCCCCAGCATTTT
.	.	TRBV11-2	14	TRBJ2-7	CASSLGRDLYEQYF	TGTGCCAGCAGCTTAGGCAGGGATCTCTACGAGCAGTACTTC
.	.	TRBV9	14	TRBJ1-4	CASSAVPDNEKLFF	TGTGCCAGCAGCGCGGTCCCCGATAATGAAAAACTGTTTTTT
.	TRBD1	TRBV27	15	TRBJ2-5	CASSLTGQGQETQYF	TGTGCCAGCAGCCTGACGGGACAGGGGCAAGAGACCCAGTACTTC
.	TRBD2	TRBV30	13	TRBJ2-7	CAWTSGVTYEQYF	TGTGCCTGGACTAGCGGGGTTACCTACGAGCAGTACTTC
.	.	TRBV4-3	13	TRBJ2-1	CASSQEQLNEQFF	TGCGCCAGCAGCCAAGAACAGCTCAATGAGCAGTTCTTC
.	TRBD1	TRBV2	14	TRBJ1-4	CASSRDRGREKLFF	TGTGCCAGCAGCCGGGACAGGGGTCGTGAAAAACTGTTTTTT
once	.	TRBV18	15	TRBJ1-5	CASSPGQNSNQPQHF	TGTGCCAGCTCACCTGGACAGAATAGCAATCAGCCCCAGCATTTT
once	.	TRBV11-3	15	TRBJ2-5	CASSLVLQHQETQYF	TGTGCCAGCAGCTTAGTTTTACAGCACCAAGAGACCCAGTACTTC
.	.	TRBV9	16	TRBJ1-3	CASSVELTGAGNTIYF	TGTGCCAGCAGCGTAGAGTTGACGGGGGCTGGAAACACCATATATTTT
.	.	TRBV6-5	12	TRBJ2-1	CASIGTARRKFF	TGTGCCAGCATCGGTACAGCCCGGCGAAAGTTCTTC
.	.	TRBV18	15	TRBJ1-2	CASSPTQSGAYGYTF	TGTGCCAGCTCACCAACCCAAAGCGGGGCCTATGGCTACACCTTC
.	.	TRBV9	13	TRBJ2-5	CASSVEGEGTQYF	TGTGCCAGCAGCGTAGAGGGGGAGGGGACCCAGTACTTC
.	TRBD2	TRBV7-2	14	TRBJ2-1	CASSLERENNEQFF	TGTGCCAGCAGCTTAGAGCGGGAAAACAATGAGCAGTTCTTC
.	TRBD2	TRBV4-3	12	TRBJ2-7	CASSLSGGTAYF	TGCGCCAGCAGCCTTAGCGGGGGGACCGCGTACTTC
.	TRBD1	TRBV6-5	12	TRBJ1-1	CASRGQGVEAFF	TGTGCCAGCAGGGGACAGGGAGTTGAAGCTTTCTTT
.	.	TRBV7-2	13	TRBJ2-1	CASSLGPNNEQFF	TGTGCCAGCAGCTTAGGGCCCAACAATGAGCAGTTCTTC
.	.	TRBV2	14	TRBJ2-2	CASSPSGVTGELFF	TGTGCCAGCAGTCCTTCGGGGGTCACCGGGGAGCTGTTTTTT
.	.	TRBV7-3	16	TRBJ2-2	CASSPHGAANTGELFF	TGTGCCAGCAGCCCTCATGGGGCGGCGAACACCGGGGAGCTGTTTTTT
.	.	TRBV19	14	TRBJ1-4	CASSLGANGEKLFF	TGTGCCAGTAGTTTGGGGGCCAACGGTGAAAAACTGTTTTTT
.	TRBD1	TRBV27	13	TRBJ2-7	CASASGTGRVAYF	TGTGCCAGCGCCTCCGGGACAGGGAGAGTTGCGTACTTC
.	TRBD1	TRBV4-1	15	TRBJ1-1	CASSQGTGDNTEAFF	TGCGCCAGCAGCCAAGGGACAGGCGACAACACTGAAGCTTTCTTT
.	.	TRBV30	11	TRBJ2-1	CAWSGGNEQFF	TGTGCCTGGAGCGGAGGCAATGAGCAGTTCTTC
.	.	TRBV5-1	16	TRBJ2-7	CASSPGLTSGAYKQYF	TGCGCCAGCAGCCCGGGACTTACGAGCGGCGCCTACAAGCAGTACTTC
once	.	TRBV11-3	14	TRBJ2-3	CASSSGGSPYTQYF	TGTGCCAGCAGCTCCGGAGGGAGCCCATATACGCAGTATTTT
.	TRBD1	TRBV28	14	TRBJ1-5	CASSLRQGDQPQHF	TGTGCCAGCAGTTTAAGACAGGGGGATCAGCCCCAGCATTTT
.	TRBD1	TRBV15	15	TRBJ2-3	CATSSTGGGTDTQYF	TGTGCCACCAGCTCAACAGGGGGCGGCACAGATACGCAGTATTTT
.	.	TRBV10-1	12	TRBJ2-3	CASSPNTDTQYF	TGCGCCAGCAGTCCCAACACAGATACGCAGTATTTT
.	.	TRBV6-5	13	TRBJ1-4	CASSLQGGEKLFF	TGTGCCAGCAGTCTGCAGGGAGGTGAAAAACTGTTTTTT
.	TRBD1	TRBV19	13	TRBJ2-4	CASSSEDRNIQYF	TGTGCCAGTAGTAGCGAGGACAGGAACATTCAGTACTTC
.	TRBD2	TRBV4-1	18	TRBJ2-3	CASSQGPGTRRSTDTQYF	TGCGCCAGCAGCCAAGGGCCGGGGACTAGACGAAGCACAGATACGCAGTATTTT
.	.	TRBV5-5	13	TRBJ1-3	CASSLWTSDTIYF	TGTGCCAGCAGCTTGTGGACATCAGACACCATATATTTT
.	.	TRBV7-9	14	TRBJ2-5	CASSFSGYQETQYF	TGTGCCAGCAGCTTCTCGGGGTACCAAGAGACCCAGTACTTC
.	.	TRBV7-8	15	TRBJ2-5	CASSPAGTAGETQYF	TGTGCCAGCAGCCCAGCTGGGACAGCGGGAGAGACCCAGTACTTC
.	TRBD2	TRBV7-6	18	TRBJ2-1	CASSLGNLLAGKYNEQFF	TGTGCCAGCAGCCTAGGTAACTTACTAGCGGGGAAATACAATGAGCAGTTCTTC
.	TRBD2	TRBV7-9	14	TRBJ2-3	CASSSTGGRDTQYF	TGTGCCAGCAGCTCAACCGGGGGGAGAGATACGCAGTATTTT
.	.	TRBV30	13	TRBJ2-1	CAGEGGGYNEQFF	TGTGCCGGCGAGGGCGGAGGCTACAATGAGCAGTTCTTC
.	TRBD1	TRBV10-3	16	TRBJ1-1	CAISESSGQANTEAFF	TGTGCCATCAGTGAGTCGTCAGGACAGGCGAACACTGAAGCTTTCTTT
.	TRBD2	TRBV4-2	16	TRBJ2-1	CASSQDLAGGPHEQFF	TGTGCCAGCAGCCAAGATCTAGCGGGGGGCCCCCATGAGCAGTTCTTC